This T cell receptor (beta chain) was captured in a study of blood T cell repertoires in COVID-19. Across the study: Researchers got acute and convalescent COVID-19 samples from the United States, Italy and Spain. T cells, B-cell-depleted T cells, or PBMCs supplied cDNA or gDNA.

As originally analysed: Counts of nucleated cells, estimated from reference gene primer amplification, were obtained. Sequenced by immunoSEQ multiplex PCR; TCRdb stores in-frame clones only, minus some. The V and J calls and clone size are taken from that table; D and trimming were inferred from the DNA. The sample holds under 200,000 clones, approximately 80% seen once. The germline V and J ends were trimmed by 3 bases and 7 bases, with 15 bases remaining between them. The CDR3 totals 15 residues. Germline loops: CDR1 LGHDT, CDR2 YNNKEL (reference sequence). Sequences were obtained from peripheral blood. This sequence originates from a woman aged 55-70 years with acute or convalescent COVID-19. The rearrangement uses TRBV3-1 (or the pseudogene TRBV3-2) and TRBJ1-4; D may be TRBD1 (6 bases). The CDR3 protein is CASSQATGSAEKLFF. For the CDR3, the DNA is TGTGCCAGCAGCCAGGCGACAGGATCGGCTGAAAAACTGTTTTTT.